Included here is one T cell receptor (beta chain) sequence, with context. Its matching antigen is unknown. This sample is drawn from a study of T cell responses to AZD1222 COVID-19 vaccine. Study overall: The study pooled second doses at about 4 or about 12 weeks. Broader study findings: The breadth and depth of Spike-specific TCRs increased once two AZD1222 doses had been given.

CDR3 length: 14 residues. V shed 1 base, J shed 1 base, and the junction held 0 bases outside the gene matches. The V gene's germline CDR1 is LNHDA and CDR2 SQIVND (reference sequence). Assay: immunoSEQ multiplex PCR; the TCRdb copy retains only in-frame clones and omits some. The table records 110,000 or so clones, around 90% of them present only once. This chain joins TRBV19 and TRBJ1-1; 7 bases map to TRBD1. This receptor was identified in an adult in good health. Sequencing used peripheral blood, obtained on day 0 of AZD1222 vaccination. CDR3 region: CASSIGQGNTEAFF. Written as DNA, the CDR3 is TGTGCCAGTAGTATAGGACAGGGGAACACTGAAGCTTTCTTT.